The 13 T cell receptor beta chains below were found in one sample sequenced in a study of T cells in Graves' hyperthyroidism and ophthalmopathy. TCR beta CDR3 regions were amplified from RNA transcripts. The TCR CDR3 was amplified in a first-round RT-PCR using the HTBI primer set. Each CDR3 protein gets one entry after TCRdb re-called the multiplex PCR reads with MiXCR. This sample has about 340,000 distinct CDR3 sequences, with approximately 22% found just once. The sequencing input was blood. The receptors were gathered from a woman aged 50 to 60 with Graves' hyperthyroidism.

In this sample, this clonotype turned up many times. This sequence joins TRBV6-2 or TRBV6-3 and TRBJ1-5, with a tentative D call TRBD1 (5 bases). Deletions cut 6 bases from V and 3 bases from J, with 15 bases between. There are 15 residues in the CDR3. Germline CDR1 MNHEY, CDR2 SVGEGT. The chain's CDR3 is CASREGQGHNQPQHF. The CDR3 DNA reads TGTGCCAGCAGGGAAGGTCAGGGTCACAATCAGCCCCAGCATTTT.

This chain joins TRBV20-1 and TRBJ1-4, with D uncertain. Germline values: CDR1 DFQATT, CDR2 SNEGSKA (reference sequence). V dropped 0 bases and J dropped 7 bases, with 15 bases sitting between them. CDR3 length: 15 residues. Written as DNA, the CDR3 is TGCAGTGCTAGAGATCTCGAGACTTCTAGTGAAAAACTGTTTTTT. Translation: CSARDLETSSEKLFF.

This clonotype was detected a few times. The J gene is TRBJ2-7, the V gene TRBV3-1; D gene uncertain. This CDR3 is built from 15 residues. Trimming pared 0 bases from V and 5 bases from J, leaving 14 bases between. The V gene's germline CDR1 is LGHDT and CDR2 YNNKEL (reference sequence). The CDR3: CASSQEWAAGDEQYF. The CDR3 coding sequence is TGTGCCAGCAGCCAAGAGTGGGCGGCTGGGGACGAGCAGTACTTC.

There are many counts of this clonotype. The chain combines TRBV12-3 or TRBV12-4 with TRBJ2-2; 7 bases line up with TRBD1. The CDR3 has 16 residues. V shed 1 base, J shed 7 bases, and the junction held 9 bases outside the gene matches. The CDR3 region has the DNA TGTGCCAGCAGTTTAGGCCGGCGGGCAGGGGGCGGGGAGCTGTTTTTT. Its protein product is CASSLGRRAGGGELFF.

This clonotype was picked up many times. The chain is built from TRBV30 and TRBJ2-5; D gene ambiguous. Looked up from germline, CDR1 is GTSNPN and CDR2 is SVGIG (reference sequence). Trimming removed 2 bases at V and 5 bases at J, with 12 bases between. The CDR3 spans 13 residues. CDR3 protein: CAWSSSGVETQYF. The CDR3 nucleotides are TGTGCCTGGAGTAGTAGTGGGGTTGAGACCCAGTACTTC. The whole variable domain, filled in from reference TRBV30 and TRBJ2-5, reads SQTIHQWPATLVQPVGSPLSLECTVEGTSNPNLYWYRQAAGRGLQLLFYSVGIGQISSEVPQNLSASRPQDRQFILSSKKLLLSDSGFYLCAWSSSGVETQYFGPGTRLLVL.

This clonotype was recorded at least ten times. This chain links TRBV5-1 with TRBJ2-3, with D perhaps assigned TRBD1 or TRBD2 (5 bases each). CDR1 and CDR2 from the germline V gene are SGHRS and YFSETQ. This CDR3 region has 13 residues. V dropped 3 bases and J dropped 0 bases, with 5 bases sitting between them. In DNA form, the CDR3 reads TGCGCCAGCAGCTGGGACAGCACAGATACGCAGTATTTT. This sequence encodes CASSWDSTDTQYF.

The V gene is TRBV3-1, the J gene TRBJ2-1; D assignment may be TRBD1 or TRBD2 (5 bases each). The germline V gene has CDR1 LGHDT and CDR2 YNNKEL (reference sequence). The CDR3 spans 14 residues. Trimming stripped 0 bases from V and 9 bases from J, with 12 bases between. The CDR3, as DNA: TGTGCCAGCAGCCAAGATGGGACGCACAGTGAGCAGTTCTTC. Translated, it gives CASSQDGTHSEQFF.

About this clonotype itself: A much more abundant neighbour one base away suggests this may be a read error. The chain carries TRBV29-1 and TRBJ2-7; D perhaps matches TRBD1 (6 bases). There are 14 residues in the CDR3. Germline loops: CDR1 SQVTM, CDR2 ANQGSEA. CDR3 residues: CSIDQGQSSYEQYF. CDR3 DNA sequence: TGCAGCATTGATCAGGGGCAATCTTCCTACGAGCAGTACTTC.

The chain joins TRBV5-1 to TRBJ1-2; D is uncertain. Germline lookup yields CDR1 SGHRS and CDR2 YFSETQ. This CDR3 has 13 residues. Trimming pared 0 bases from V and 8 bases from J, leaving 11 bases between. CDR3 DNA sequence: TGCGCCAGCAGCTTGGCCAACCTAGGGGGCTACACCTTC. Its translation is CASSLANLGGYTF.

The chain carries TRBV27 and TRBJ2-7, with unresolved D. V was shortened by 8 bases and J by 7 bases, with 15 bases between the two germline ends. The CDR3 length is 12 residues. Germline V lookup: CDR1 MNHEY, CDR2 SMNVEV (reference sequence). The CDR3 DNA sequence: TGTGCCAGCTTCACATCTTGGGGTGAGCAGTACTTC. The encoded protein is CASFTSWGEQYF.

CDR3 DNA sequence: TGCAGCGTTGGAGGGTCGAACACCGGGGAGCTGTTTTTT. Protein: CSVGGSNTGELFF. The chain carries TRBV29-1 and TRBJ2-2; a weak D match, TRBD2 (5 bases). CDR3 size: 13 residues. Germline V gene sequence: CDR1 SQVTM, CDR2 ANQGSEA. The germline V and J ends were trimmed by 4 bases and 0 bases, with 6 bases remaining between them.

The chain couples TRBV19 to TRBJ1-4; D unclear. CDR1 LNHDA and CDR2 SQIVND come from the germline V gene (reference sequence). This CDR3 comprises 14 residues. V lost 5 bases to trimming and J lost 8 bases, with 15 bases between them. CDR3 bases: TGTGCCAGTAGTCGTCCTCTCCAGCCCGAAAAACTGTTTTTT. This gives the protein CASSRPLQPEKLFF.

The J gene is TRBJ2-7, the V gene TRBV20-1; 9 nucleotides line up with TRBD2. CDR3 length: 14 amino acids. The germline gives CDR1 DFQATT, CDR2 SNEGSKA (reference sequence). V lost 2 bases and J lost 3; bases outside the gene matches: 5. The CDR3 sequence is CSARPSGDLYEQYF. The DNA of the CDR3 is TGCAGTGCTAGACCTAGCGGGGACCTCTACGAGCAGTACTTC.